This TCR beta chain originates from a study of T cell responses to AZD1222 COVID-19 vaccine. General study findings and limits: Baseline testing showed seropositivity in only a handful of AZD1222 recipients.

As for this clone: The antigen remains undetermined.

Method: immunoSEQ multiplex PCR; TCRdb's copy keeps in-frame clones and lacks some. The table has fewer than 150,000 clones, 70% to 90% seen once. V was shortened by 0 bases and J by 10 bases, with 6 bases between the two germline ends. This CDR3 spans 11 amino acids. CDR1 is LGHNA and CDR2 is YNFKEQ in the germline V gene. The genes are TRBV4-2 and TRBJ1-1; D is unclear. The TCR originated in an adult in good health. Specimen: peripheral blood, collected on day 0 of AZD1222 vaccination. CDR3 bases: TGTGCCAGCAGCCAAGATGGAGGAGCTTTCTTT. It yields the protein CASSQDGGAFF.